Included here is one T cell receptor beta chain sequence, with context. No antigen is known for it. PCR employed 60 Vbeta and 13 Jbeta primers. Assay: immunoSEQ multiplex PCR; the TCRdb copy retains only in-frame clones and omits some. The table has roughly 160,000 clones, over 60% seen once; the top ten hold 11% to 15%. The data were obtained in a study of cytomegalovirus exposure and HLA in healthy donors. Across the study: Earlier, 150 million to 200 million T cells were analyzed, and some 120 million unique TCR beta sequences were found among them. Points from the study as a whole: Cytomegalovirus association was listed for about 150 TCR beta chains. Across HLA loci, a later analysis found differing TCR association rates, with DRB1 most and HLA-C fewest. Clonal expansion, a later analysis showed, was greater in HLA-associated TCR beta chains than in equally common others.

V trimming: 2 bases; J trimming: 4 bases; junction bases outside the gene matches: 4. Germline CDR1 reads SGHTA; CDR2 reads FQGNSA. The CDR3 contains 16 residues. The origin of this receptor is a man aged 50-60 years in good health and CMV-seropositive. Input material: PBMCs. V gene TRBV7-2 combines with J gene TRBJ2-1; 11 bases line up with TRBD2. The CDR3, as DNA: TGTGCCAGCAGCTTAATAGCGGGGGGGCTTTACAATGAGCAGTTCTTC. This codes for CASSLIAGGLYNEQFF.